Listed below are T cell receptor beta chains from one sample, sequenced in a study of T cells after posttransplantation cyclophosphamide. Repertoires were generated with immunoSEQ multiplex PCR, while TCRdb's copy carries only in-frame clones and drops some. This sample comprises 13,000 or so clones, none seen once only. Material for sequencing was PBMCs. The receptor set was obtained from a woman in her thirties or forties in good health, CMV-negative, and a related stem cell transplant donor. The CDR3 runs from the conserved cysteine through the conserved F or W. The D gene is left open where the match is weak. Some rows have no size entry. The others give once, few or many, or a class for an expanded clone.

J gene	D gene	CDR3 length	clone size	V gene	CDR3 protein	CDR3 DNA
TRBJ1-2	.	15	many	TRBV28	CASRDRQTRGYGYTF	TGTGCCAGCAGAGACCGACAGACCCGGGGGTATGGCTACACCTTC
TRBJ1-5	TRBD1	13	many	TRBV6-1	CATTWDREQPQHF	TGTGCCACTACCTGGGACAGGGAGCAGCCCCAGCATTTT
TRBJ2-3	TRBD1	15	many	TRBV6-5	CASSYSGTATDTQYF	TGTGCCAGCAGTTACTCCGGGACAGCCACAGATACGCAGTATTTT
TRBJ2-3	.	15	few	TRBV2	CASSLSGTSTDTQYF	TGTGCCAGCAGTCTAAGCGGAACTAGCACAGATACGCAGTATTTT
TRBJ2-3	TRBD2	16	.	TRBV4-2	CASSQARRGGTDTQYF	TGTGCCAGCAGCCAAGCCCGTCGGGGGGGCACAGATACGCAGTATTTT
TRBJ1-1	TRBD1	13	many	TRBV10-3	CAISSGGNTEAFF	TGTGCCATCAGTTCAGGGGGAAACACTGAAGCTTTCTTT
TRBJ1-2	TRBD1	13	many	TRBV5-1	CASSQPQGDGYTF	TGCGCCAGCAGCCAACCTCAGGGGGATGGCTACACCTTC
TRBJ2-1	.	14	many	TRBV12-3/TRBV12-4	CASSLRGSYNEQFF	TGTGCCAGCAGTTTAAGAGGCTCCTACAATGAGCAGTTCTTC
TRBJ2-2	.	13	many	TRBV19	CASRPRDTGELFF	TGTGCCAGTAGACCCAGGGACACCGGGGAGCTGTTTTTT
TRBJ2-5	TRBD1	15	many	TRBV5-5	CASSDRQGIGETQYF	TGTGCCAGCAGCGACCGACAGGGAATCGGCGAGACCCAGTACTTC
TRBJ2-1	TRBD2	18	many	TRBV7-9	CASSYAGTTSGGYNEQFF	TGTGCCAGCAGCTATGCCGGGACTACTAGCGGGGGTTACAATGAGCAGTTCTTC
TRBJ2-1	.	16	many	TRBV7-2	CASSLAPQGGNNEQFF	TGTGCCAGCAGCTTAGCGCCACAGGGAGGAAACAATGAGCAGTTCTTC
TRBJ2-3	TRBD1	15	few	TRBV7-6	CASSPSTGRTDTQYF	TGTGCCAGCAGCCCGTCGACAGGGCGCACAGATACGCAGTATTTT
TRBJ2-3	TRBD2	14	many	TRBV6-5	CASRPAGVTDTQYF	TGTGCCAGCCGGCCAGCGGGGGTCACAGATACGCAGTATTTT
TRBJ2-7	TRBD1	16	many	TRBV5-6	CASSSDWTGIPIEQYF	TGTGCCAGCAGCTCCGACTGGACAGGGATTCCAATCGAGCAGTACTTC
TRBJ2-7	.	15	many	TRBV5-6	CASSPSLEGLYEQYF	TGTGCCAGCAGCCCCTCCCTTGAAGGCTTATACGAGCAGTACTTC
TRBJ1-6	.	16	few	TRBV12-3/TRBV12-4	CASSFGRRAGESPLHF	TGTGCCAGCAGTTTCGGCAGACGGGCAGGGGAATCACCCCTCCACTTT
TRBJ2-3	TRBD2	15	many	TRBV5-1	CASSLSGGSTDTQYF	TGCGCCAGCAGCTTGAGCGGGGGGAGCACAGATACGCAGTATTTT
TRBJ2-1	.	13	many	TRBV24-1	CATSDFPYNEQFF	TGTGCCACCAGTGATTTCCCATACAATGAGCAGTTCTTC
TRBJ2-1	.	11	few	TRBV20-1	CSARDQGLVFF	TGCAGTGCTAGAGATCAGGGGTTGGTGTTCTTC
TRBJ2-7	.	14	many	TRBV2	CASSDKRSSYEQYF	TGTGCCAGCAGTGACAAGCGAAGCTCCTACGAGCAGTACTTC
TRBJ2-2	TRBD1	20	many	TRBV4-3	CASSQGTGEYIEKNTGELFF	TGCGCCAGCAGCCAAGGGACAGGGGAATACATCGAAAAGAACACCGGGGAGCTGTTTTTT
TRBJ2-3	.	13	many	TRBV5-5	CASSFGFSDTQYF	TGTGCCAGCAGCTTCGGGTTTTCAGATACGCAGTATTTT
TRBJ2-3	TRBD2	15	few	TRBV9	CASSVGGGAKDTQYF	TGTGCCAGCAGCGTAGGCGGGGGGGCCAAGGATACGCAGTATTTT
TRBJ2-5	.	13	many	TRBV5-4	CASSFGAKETQYF	TGTGCCAGCAGCTTCGGAGCGAAAGAGACCCAGTACTTC
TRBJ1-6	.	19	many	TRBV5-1	CASSPAGPSRRLSNSPLHF	TGCGCCAGCAGCCCCGCGGGGCCTTCCCGGAGGCTATCTAATTCACCCCTCCACTTT
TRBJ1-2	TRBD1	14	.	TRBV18	CASSPTGERNGYTF	TGTGCCAGCTCACCGACAGGGGAGAGGAACGGCTACACCTTC
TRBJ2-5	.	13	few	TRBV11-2	CASSGLAQETQYF	TGTGCCAGCAGCGGGCTAGCCCAAGAGACCCAGTACTTC
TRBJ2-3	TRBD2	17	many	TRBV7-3	CASSFSGRVEGTDTQYF	TGTGCCAGCAGCTTTAGCGGGAGGGTCGAGGGCACAGATACGCAGTATTTT
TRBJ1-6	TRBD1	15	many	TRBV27	CASSAAGQGLSPLHF	TGTGCCAGCAGTGCTGCGGGACAGGGTCTCTCACCCCTCCACTTT
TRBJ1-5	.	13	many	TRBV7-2	CASSLDKGQPQHF	TGTGCCAGCAGCTTAGACAAGGGCCAGCCCCAGCATTTT
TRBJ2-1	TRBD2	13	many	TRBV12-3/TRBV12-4	CATGEGTYNEQFF	TGTGCCACGGGGGAGGGAACTTACAATGAGCAGTTCTTC
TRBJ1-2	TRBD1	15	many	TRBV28	CASSSGTGVVDGYTF	TGTGCCAGCAGTTCGGGGACAGGGGTTGTGGATGGCTACACCTTC
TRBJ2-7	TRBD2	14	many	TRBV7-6	CASSSPGLASEQYF	TGTGCCAGCAGCTCTCCCGGACTAGCCTCCGAGCAGTACTTC
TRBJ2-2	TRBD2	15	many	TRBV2	CASYLGLAGTGELFF	TGTGCCAGCTACCTGGGACTAGCGGGCACCGGGGAGCTGTTTTTT
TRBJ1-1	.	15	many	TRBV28	CASRGRTWAKNEAFF	TGTGCCAGCAGAGGTAGAACTTGGGCGAAAAATGAAGCTTTCTTT
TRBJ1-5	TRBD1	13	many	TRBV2	CASGTGWNQPQHF	TGTGCCAGCGGGACAGGGTGGAATCAGCCCCAGCATTTT